The rows below give T cell receptor beta chains drawn from one sample of a study of cytomegalovirus exposure and HLA in healthy donors. The table came from immunoSEQ multiplex PCR; TCRdb's copy has only in-frame clones and leaves some out. The sample records about 120,000 clones, around 86% being singletons. Sequences were obtained from PBMCs. These receptor sequences come from a woman aged 40 to 49 in good health and CMV-seronegative. Both conserved end residues are part of each CDR3. Fields, in order: CDR3 DNA, CDR3 protein, D gene, V gene, clone size, J gene. A D gene is named only where the DNA matches it firmly. Rows give clone size only sometimes, using once, few, many, or a class for an expanded clone.

TGTGCCAGCAGCTTAAGACAGGGGGCAACTAATGAAAAACTGTTTTTT	CASSLRQGATNEKLFF	TRBD1	TRBV7-9	once	TRBJ1-4
TGTGCCAGCAGCTTAGTGCCAGGAGAGGGTGGAAACACCATATATTTT	CASSLVPGEGGNTIYF	-	TRBV11-2	once	TRBJ1-3
TGTGCCAGCAGCCAGAAGCGGGAGGTAAGCTACGAGCAGTACTTC	CASSQKREVSYEQYF	TRBD2	TRBV4-2	few	TRBJ2-7
TGTGCCAGCAGTTCCTACGGACTAGCGGGATGGTCCTACAATGAGCAGTTCTTC	CASSSYGLAGWSYNEQFF	TRBD2	TRBV27	-	TRBJ2-1
TGTGCCAGCAGCCTTCTAACTGACGAGCAGTACTTC	CASSLLTDEQYF	-	TRBV7-9	few	TRBJ2-7
TGTGCCAGTAGAAATCCAGCGGGGAGCTCTGGGGCCAACGTCCTGACTTTC	CASRNPAGSSGANVLTF	TRBD2	TRBV19	-	TRBJ2-6
TGTGCAAGTCGCAACAGGGGCACAGATACGCAGTATTTT	CASRNRGTDTQYF	-	TRBV12-2	-	TRBJ2-3
TGTGCCAGCAGCTTCCTGGGTAGCGGAGGCGGGGAGCTGTTTTTT	CASSFLGSGGGELFF	-	TRBV11-3	-	TRBJ2-2
TGTGCCAGCAGTTTTCAGGGTTCGAATCAGCCCCAGCATTTT	CASSFQGSNQPQHF	-	TRBV27	-	TRBJ1-5
TGTGCCAGCAGCCAAGATCCGCGCTCCGGGCGGGGAACCTACGAGCAGTACTTC	CASSQDPRSGRGTYEQYF	-	TRBV4-2	-	TRBJ2-7
TGTGCCACCAGTGGAGGCTACCCGAGCTACGAGCAGTACTTC	CATSGGYPSYEQYF	-	TRBV6-5	-	TRBJ2-7
TGTGCCAGCAGTGCGCAACAGGGGTCCTCTGGCAAATCTGGAAACACCATATATTTT	CASSAQQGSSGKSGNTIYF	TRBD1	TRBV6-1	few	TRBJ1-3
TGCGCCAGCACCAATGGGAGGGGGACTAATGAAAAACTGTTTTTT	CASTNGRGTNEKLFF	-	TRBV5-1	-	TRBJ1-4
TGTGCCAGCAGTGACCGGGACAGCTATGGCTACACCTTC	CASSDRDSYGYTF	TRBD1	TRBV2	-	TRBJ1-2
TGTTCCAGCAGCTTAAACAGGGTAGTCTATGGCTACACCTTC	CSSSLNRVVYGYTF	-	TRBV7-9	-	TRBJ1-2
TGCGCCAGCAGTGGCGGACTAGCGGGAATCAACGAGCAGTACTTC	CASSGGLAGINEQYF	TRBD2	TRBV10-1	-	TRBJ2-7
TGCGCCAGCAGCTGGGCGGGACGAGACCTGGACGAGCAGTACTTC	CASSWAGRDLDEQYF	-	TRBV5-1	-	TRBJ2-7
TGTGCCAGCAGTTTCGGTCGTCAGCCCCAGCATTTT	CASSFGRQPQHF	-	TRBV28	-	TRBJ1-5
TGTGCCAGCAGCTTAGAGAGAAATAACTATGGCTACACCTTC	CASSLERNNYGYTF	-	TRBV7-9	-	TRBJ1-2
TGCGCCAGCAGCTTGAGCCGTGGGGGCGCGAACTATGGCTACACCTTC	CASSLSRGGANYGYTF	-	TRBV5-1	-	TRBJ1-2
TGTGCCAGAAGCTTGAGTCGCAGGGGTGAAGAGACCCAGTACTTC	CARSLSRRGEETQYF	-	TRBV5-3	-	TRBJ2-5
TGTGCCAGCAGCATTGACTGGGGCACAGATACGCAGTATTTT	CASSIDWGTDTQYF	-	TRBV7-6	-	TRBJ2-3
TGTGCCAGCAGTTACGAACAGGGCAGGCAGCCCCAGCATTTT	CASSYEQGRQPQHF	-	TRBV6-6	-	TRBJ1-5
TGCAGCGTCGGATTAGGACAGGGGAGAGGCACTGAAGCTTTCTTT	CSVGLGQGRGTEAFF	TRBD1	TRBV29-1	-	TRBJ1-1
TGTGCCAGCAGCACCCGAGACAAAGTTGAAGCTTTCTTT	CASSTRDKVEAFF	-	TRBV11-2	-	TRBJ1-1
TGTGCCAGCAGCCCACCTCGGGCGGGGTATAATTCACCCCTCCACTTT	CASSPPRAGYNSPLHF	-	TRBV7-9	few	TRBJ1-6
TGTGCCAGCAGTTCTAAGGACAGAGGTTACTCCTACGAGCAGTACTTC	CASSSKDRGYSYEQYF	-	TRBV27	-	TRBJ2-7
TGTGCCAGCAGCTTAATCGGTCCGGGAGAGAATGAGCAGTTCTTC	CASSLIGPGENEQFF	-	TRBV7-8	-	TRBJ2-1
TGTGCCAGCAGTGACCCGGGGGGACGAGAGTACTTC	CASSDPGGREYF	TRBD2	TRBV25-1	-	TRBJ2-7
TGTGCCAGCAGCTTAGACGGGGGAATCTCCTACGAGCAGTACTTC	CASSLDGGISYEQYF	-	TRBV7-2	-	TRBJ2-7
TGTGCCAGCAGCTTAGTTCAGGGGAATGGCTACACCTTC	CASSLVQGNGYTF	-	TRBV7-9	-	TRBJ1-2
TGTGCCCGGAAAACCGGGAAGATGGGTGGCTACACCTTC	CARKTGKMGGYTF	-	TRBV2	-	TRBJ1-2
TGTGCCTACGCGACAGGTGGCTCCTACGAGCAGTACTTC	CAYATGGSYEQYF	-	TRBV30	-	TRBJ2-7
TGTGCCAGCAGCTTGTTGGGGCCTGGCACAGATACGCAGTATTTT	CASSLLGPGTDTQYF	-	TRBV5-6	-	TRBJ2-3
TGCGCCAGCAGCCCCCAAACTAGCGGGGGGCGCAACGAGCAGTACTTC	CASSPQTSGGRNEQYF	TRBD2	TRBV5-1	-	TRBJ2-7
TGTGCCAGCAGCCACCTCGGACAGGAGGGTGGCGGGGAGCTGTTTTTT	CASSHLGQEGGGELFF	-	TRBV4-2	-	TRBJ2-2
TGCGCCAGCAGCTCCGTCCCCGGGGGTAACTATGGCTACACCTTC	CASSSVPGGNYGYTF	-	TRBV5-1	-	TRBJ1-2
TGTGCAAGTCGCTTAGGGCCGGGAGGGGTGAGCACCGGGGAGCTGTTTTTT	CASRLGPGGVSTGELFF	-	TRBV12-2	-	TRBJ2-2
TGTGCCAGCAGCTTAGGTATAACAGGGGCATTGGCTGAAGCTTTCTTT	CASSLGITGALAEAFF	TRBD1	TRBV7-2	-	TRBJ1-1
TGTGCCAGCAGTGGAGTATCTAGCGGTCTAGACACAGATACGCAGTATTTT	CASSGVSSGLDTDTQYF	TRBD2	TRBV2	-	TRBJ2-3
TGTGCCAGCAGTAAGGACAGGGCCTTGGGGCAGCCCCAGCATTTT	CASSKDRALGQPQHF	TRBD1	TRBV27	-	TRBJ1-5
TGTGCCAGCAGGGATAGCGGGGTTACAGATACGCAGTATTTT	CASRDSGVTDTQYF	TRBD2	TRBV6-1	-	TRBJ2-3
TGCGCCAGCAGCCAAGGGGCGACAGAGTTGGATGAGCAGTTCTTC	CASSQGATELDEQFF	-	TRBV4-1	once	TRBJ2-1
TGTGCCAGCAGCGTAGGGACTAGGGACGAGCAGTACTTC	CASSVGTRDEQYF	TRBD2	TRBV9	few	TRBJ2-7
TGTGCCAGCAGTGCCCCGGGGGACGGCACAGATACGCAGTATTTT	CASSAPGDGTDTQYF	-	TRBV6-1	once	TRBJ2-3
TGTGCCAGCAGCCAAGATCGGGGATGGGCAAGCCTCAATGAGCAGTTCTTC	CASSQDRGWASLNEQFF	-	TRBV14	-	TRBJ2-1
TGTGCCAGCTCACGGGACAGGGTTGACAATCAGCCCCAGCATTTT	CASSRDRVDNQPQHF	TRBD1	TRBV18	-	TRBJ1-5
TGCGCCAGCAGCTTGGAGGGGACAGCCTTCTACGAGCAGTACTTC	CASSLEGTAFYEQYF	TRBD1	TRBV5-1	-	TRBJ2-7
TGTGCCAGCAGCAAGCGATGGGTGGCTCGCGGGGGGAGTTACAATGAGCAGTTCTTC	CASSKRWVARGGSYNEQFF	TRBD2	TRBV7-9	-	TRBJ2-1
TGTGCCAGCAGCTCGACAGGGACGAGCAATCAGCCCCAGCATTTT	CASSSTGTSNQPQHF	TRBD1	TRBV11-2	-	TRBJ1-5
TGTGCCAGTAGTATAACGGGGTATAATGGCGGTCAGCCCCAGCATTTT	CASSITGYNGGQPQHF	-	TRBV19	-	TRBJ1-5
TGCGCCAGCAGTGACACAGGGGGCACCGGGGAGCTGTTTTTT	CASSDTGGTGELFF	TRBD1	TRBV10-1	-	TRBJ2-2
TGTGCCAGCAGCTTAGAACTAGCGGACCAAGAGACCCAGTACTTC	CASSLELADQETQYF	TRBD2	TRBV7-7	-	TRBJ2-5
TGTGCCAGCAGTTCCCAGGGAAGTACTGAAGCTTTCTTT	CASSSQGSTEAFF	-	TRBV2	-	TRBJ1-1
TGTGCCTGGAGTGTTAGTAGGGGGACAGGGGGCAATGAGCAGTTCTTC	CAWSVSRGTGGNEQFF	TRBD1	TRBV30	-	TRBJ2-1
TGTGCCAGCAGGATGGCTAGCGGGAGTTCCTCCTACAATGAGCAGTTCTTC	CASRMASGSSSYNEQFF	TRBD2	TRBV4-2	once	TRBJ2-1
TGTGCCAGCAGGTCCAGGACCTACGAGCAGTACTTC	CASRSRTYEQYF	-	TRBV6-1	-	TRBJ2-7
TGTGCCAGCAGCCGACCAGGGGGCTTAGCTTTCTTT	CASSRPGGLAFF	TRBD1	TRBV6-1	-	TRBJ1-1
TGCGCCAGCAGCTTGCGGGTTCGTGGGGCAGGGAAATTGGATGGCTACACCTTC	CASSLRVRGAGKLDGYTF	-	TRBV5-1	-	TRBJ1-2
TGCGCCAGCAGCTTGGCCACAGGGGGTTACACAGATACGCAGTATTTT	CASSLATGGYTDTQYF	TRBD1	TRBV5-1	-	TRBJ2-3